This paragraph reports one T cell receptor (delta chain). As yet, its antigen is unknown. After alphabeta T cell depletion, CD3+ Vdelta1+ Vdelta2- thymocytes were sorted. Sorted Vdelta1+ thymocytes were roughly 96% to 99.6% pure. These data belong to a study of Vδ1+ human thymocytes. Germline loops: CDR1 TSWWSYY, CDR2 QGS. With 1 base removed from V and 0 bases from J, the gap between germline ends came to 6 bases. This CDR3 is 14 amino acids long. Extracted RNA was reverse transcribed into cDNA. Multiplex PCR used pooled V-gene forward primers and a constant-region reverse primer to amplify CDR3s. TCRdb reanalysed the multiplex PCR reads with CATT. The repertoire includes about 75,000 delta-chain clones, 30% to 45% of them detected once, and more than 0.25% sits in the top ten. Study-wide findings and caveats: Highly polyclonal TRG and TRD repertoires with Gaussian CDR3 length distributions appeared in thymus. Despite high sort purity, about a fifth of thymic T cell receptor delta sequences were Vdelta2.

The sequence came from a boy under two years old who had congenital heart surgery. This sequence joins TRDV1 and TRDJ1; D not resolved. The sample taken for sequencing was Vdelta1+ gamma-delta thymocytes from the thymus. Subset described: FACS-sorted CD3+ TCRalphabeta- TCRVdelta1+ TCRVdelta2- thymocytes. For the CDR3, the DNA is TGTGCTCTTGGGGAACCCCTGTACACCGATAAACTCATCTTT. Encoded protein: CALGEPLYTDKLIF.